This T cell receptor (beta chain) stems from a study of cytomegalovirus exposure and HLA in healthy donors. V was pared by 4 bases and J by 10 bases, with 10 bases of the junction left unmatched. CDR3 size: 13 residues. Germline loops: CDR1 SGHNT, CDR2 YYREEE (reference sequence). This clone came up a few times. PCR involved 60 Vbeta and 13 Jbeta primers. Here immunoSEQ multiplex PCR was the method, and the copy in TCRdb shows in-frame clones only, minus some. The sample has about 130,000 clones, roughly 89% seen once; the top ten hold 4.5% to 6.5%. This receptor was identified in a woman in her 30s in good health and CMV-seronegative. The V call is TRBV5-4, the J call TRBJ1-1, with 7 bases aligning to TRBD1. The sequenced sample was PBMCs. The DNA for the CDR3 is TGTGCCAGCAGCAACTCGACAGGGAATGTAGCTTTCTTT. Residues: CASSNSTGNVAFF.